The 17 T cell receptor beta chains below come from one sample, sequenced in a study of monozygotic twins with inflammatory bowel disease. TCRdb re-called the 5' RACE reads and shows each CDR3 protein once, DNA omitted. The sample includes approximately 400,000 distinct CDR3 sequences. The sequenced sample was blood. The receptors shown here come from a human donor with ulcerative colitis or Crohn's disease, or a healthy co-twin of an affected twin (not recorded which).

This chain uses TRBV15 with TRBJ1-1; TCRdb picks TRBD1, but there is no DNA to check that call. This CDR3 is 14 amino acids long. Germline V CDR1 and CDR2: LNHNV, YYDKDF (reference sequence). The CDR3 region is CAYKAGRGNTEAFF.

The V gene is TRBV5-1, the J gene TRBJ2-1; the TCRdb D gene call, TRBD1, has no DNA to confirm it. Germline CDR1 SGHRS, CDR2 YFSETQ. The length of the CDR3 is 13 residues. CDR3 sequence: CASSPTRGNEQFF.

This chain uses TRBV28 with TRBJ2-1; no DNA is available, so the TRBD1 call from TCRdb remains unchecked. The CDR3 has 13 residues. Germline lookup yields CDR1 MDHEN and CDR2 SYDVKM. CDR3 loop: CASRRQGESEQFF. Supplemented by reference TRBV28 and TRBJ2-1, the full variable domain reads DVKVTQSSRYLVKRTGEKVFLECVQDMDHENMFWYRQDPGLGLRLIYFSYDVKMKEKGDIPEGYSVSREKKERFSLILESASTNQTSMYLCASRRQGESEQFFGPGTRLTVL.

The chain employs TRBV5-4 and TRBJ2-1; the TCRdb call, TRBD1, lacks DNA for checking. CDR1 SGHNT and CDR2 YYREEE come from the germline V gene (reference sequence). The CDR3 is 16 amino acids. CDR3 region: CASSPSGRTPYNEQFF.

The gene calls are TRBV2 and TRBJ2-3; checking the TCRdb D call of TRBD1 is not possible without DNA. CDR1 and CDR2 from the germline V gene are SNHLY and FYNNEI. This CDR3 has 15 amino acids. CDR3 loop: CASSDLDRSSTTQYF.

This chain joins TRBV19 and TRBJ2-1; TCRdb gives TRBD2 as the D gene, but with no DNA this cannot be confirmed. Per germline, CDR1 LNHDA and CDR2 SQIVND (reference sequence). This CDR3 has 16 amino acids. This CDR3 reads CASSIGGLAGFHEQFF.

V gene TRBV6-5 combines with J gene TRBJ2-5; no DNA is available, so the TRBD1 call from TCRdb remains unchecked. There are 15 residues in the CDR3. Germline V CDR1 and CDR2: MNHEY, SVGAGI. The CDR3 protein is CASSYLGTGGETQYF.

The CDR3 sequence: CASNENRGTEAFF. The genes are TRBV6-5 and TRBJ1-1; TCRdb designates TRBD1, a call that cannot be tested without DNA. This CDR3 is 13 amino acids long. Germline V gene data show CDR1 as MNHEY and CDR2 as SVGAGI.

The rearrangement joins TRBV28 to TRBJ2-5; TCRdb gives TRBD2 as the D gene, but with no DNA this cannot be confirmed. The CDR3 spans 15 residues. Per germline, CDR1 MDHEN and CDR2 SYDVKM. CDR3 protein: CASSPYGRAEETQYF.

The CDR3 sequence: CASSESGGLGETQYF. J is TRBJ2-5 and V is TRBV25-1; checking the TCRdb D call of TRBD1 is not possible without DNA. Germline V gives CDR1 MGHDK, CDR2 SYGVNS. This CDR3 has 15 residues.

V gene TRBV18 combines with J gene TRBJ1-1; TCRdb outputs TRBD1, but without DNA this stays unchecked. This CDR3 has 14 amino acids. The germline V gene has CDR1 KGHSH and CDR2 LQKENI. The CDR3: CASSPRQLNTEAFF.

The rearrangement links TRBV7-2 to TRBJ1-5; the D gene TCRdb calls, TRBD1, cannot be checked with no DNA. Germline V CDR1 and CDR2: SGHTA, FQGNSA. This CDR3 is 14 amino acids long. CDR3 in amino acids: CASRRDSNNQPQHF. Combining the CDR3 with reference TRBV7-2 and TRBJ1-5 gives the whole variable domain GAGVSQSPSNKVTEKGKDVELRCDPISGHTALYWYRQSLGQGLEFLIYFQGNSAPDKSGLPSDRFSAERTGGSVSTLTIQRTQQEDSAVYLCASRRDSNNQPQHFGDGTRLSIL.

The V call is TRBV3-1, the J call TRBJ1-2; as DNA is missing, the TRBD1 call by TCRdb cannot be tested. Germline assignment: CDR1 LGHDT and CDR2 YNNKEL (reference sequence). The CDR3 sequence is 15 residues long. The CDR3 is CASSPRTGGASGYTF.

The rearrangement links TRBV10-3 to TRBJ1-6; TCRdb selects TRBD1, and the lack of DNA leaves this call unchecked. CDR1 ENHRY and CDR2 SYGVKD come from the germline V gene. The CDR3 extends over 18 amino acids. The CDR3 sequence is CAISETGQGSRYNSPLHF.

The chain joins TRBV12-3 or TRBV12-4 to TRBJ2-2; TCRdb indicates TRBD2, and absent DNA this call remains unverified. This CDR3 has 15 residues. This CDR3 is CASKTPEGITGELFF.

The chain joins TRBV5-4 to TRBJ2-1; the TCRdb call, TRBD1, lacks DNA for checking. CDR3 length: 13 amino acids. Germline V gives CDR1 SGHNT, CDR2 YYREEE (reference sequence). The CDR3 spells CASSRQGRNEQFF. Using reference TRBV5-4 and TRBJ2-1 for the parts outside the CDR3, the full variable domain is ETGVTQSPTHLIKTRGQQVTLRCSSQSGHNTVSWYQQALGQGPQFIFQYYREEENGRGNFPPRFSGLQFPNYSSELNVNALELDDSALYLCASSRQGRNEQFFGPGTRLTVL.

The chain has TRBV12-3 or TRBV12-4 and TRBJ1-5. CDR3 size: 14 residues. CDR3 in amino acids: CASRAGTYSGPQHF.